This T cell receptor (beta chain) was sequenced during a study of cytomegalovirus exposure and HLA in healthy donors. Study-wide results and limits: Some TCR beta chains (about 170 of them) were listed as cytomegalovirus-associated.

Separate from the roughly 670-subject first cohort, the approximately 120-subject validation cohort was the one that the donors belonged to. Clones were read by immunoSEQ multiplex PCR, and TCRdb kept only the in-frame ones, dropping some. The table lists about 130,000 clones, roughly 89% of them singletons. Concerning this clone: Its cognate antigen is unknown.

Trimming pared 5 bases from V and 5 bases from J, leaving 21 bases between. Germline loops: CDR1 SGHNT, CDR2 YENEEA. CDR3 size: 16 residues. Material: PBMCs. The source is a woman aged 18-29 years in good health and CMV-seronegative. J is TRBJ2-5 and V is TRBV11-3; D call uncertain. For the CDR3, the DNA is TGTGCCAGCAGCGTCGGTCGGGTGCGTGTTATCGAGACCCAGTACTTC. It encodes CASSVGRVRVIETQYF.